This TCR beta chain was profiled in a study of T cells in Graves' hyperthyroidism and ophthalmopathy. Study outcomes and limitations: Blood also showed most of the thyroid clonotypes that were expanded above 0.001. The model identified upcoming ophthalmopathy a median around 6 months ahead of onset.

This clonotype was picked up a small number of times. Its antigen is undetermined. Amplification of TCR beta CDR3 regions used RNA as the template. HTBI primers drove first-round RT-PCR of the TCR CDR3. TCRdb recomputed calls from the multiplex PCR reads with MiXCR, one row per CDR3 protein. Found here are approximately 520,000 distinct CDR3 sequences, less than 25% of them singletons; the top ten hold approximately 26%. The J segment lost 1 base and the V segment lost 0 bases, leaving 3 bases of the junction unmatched. Germline CDR1 is MNHEY and CDR2 is SVGAGI. The CDR3 length is 16 residues. Fresh peripheral blood, around 9.3 ml of it, supplied the PBMCs.

The chain links TRBV6-5 to TRBJ2-5; 9 bases fit TRBD2. Material: blood. This TCR derives from a man younger than 35 with Graves' hyperthyroidism. CDR3 protein: CASSYSQLAGQETQYF. The CDR3 DNA sequence: TGTGCCAGCAGTTACTCGCAACTAGCGGGCCAAGAGACCCAGTACTTC.